This record covers a single T cell receptor (beta chain). Its antigen is not known. Germline assignment: CDR1 MDHEN and CDR2 SYDVKM. The CDR3 contains 12 residues. The V and J ends lost 6 bases and 7 bases respectively, with 7 bases between them. This specimen comes from a study of radiotherapy plus CTLA-4 blockade in lung cancer. Findings of the study overall: In blood, tumor-derived TCR clones expanded after radiotherapy plus ipilimumab.

Using immunoSEQ multiplex PCR, the repertoire was profiled, and TCRdb retains in-frame clones only, with some absent. Of more than 90,000 clones listed, approximately 80% are singletons. The sequence came from a human donor with non-small cell lung cancer that progressed on radiotherapy plus ipilimumab. Some clones in this sample may be carry-over from other donors' samples. The chain combines TRBV28 with TRBJ1-6, with D hard to call. The input for sequencing was peripheral blood, taken from a patient treated with radiotherapy plus ipilimumab. The DNA of the CDR3 is TGTGCCAGCAGCTATAGCAATTCACCCCTCCACTTT. It translates to CASSYSNSPLHF.